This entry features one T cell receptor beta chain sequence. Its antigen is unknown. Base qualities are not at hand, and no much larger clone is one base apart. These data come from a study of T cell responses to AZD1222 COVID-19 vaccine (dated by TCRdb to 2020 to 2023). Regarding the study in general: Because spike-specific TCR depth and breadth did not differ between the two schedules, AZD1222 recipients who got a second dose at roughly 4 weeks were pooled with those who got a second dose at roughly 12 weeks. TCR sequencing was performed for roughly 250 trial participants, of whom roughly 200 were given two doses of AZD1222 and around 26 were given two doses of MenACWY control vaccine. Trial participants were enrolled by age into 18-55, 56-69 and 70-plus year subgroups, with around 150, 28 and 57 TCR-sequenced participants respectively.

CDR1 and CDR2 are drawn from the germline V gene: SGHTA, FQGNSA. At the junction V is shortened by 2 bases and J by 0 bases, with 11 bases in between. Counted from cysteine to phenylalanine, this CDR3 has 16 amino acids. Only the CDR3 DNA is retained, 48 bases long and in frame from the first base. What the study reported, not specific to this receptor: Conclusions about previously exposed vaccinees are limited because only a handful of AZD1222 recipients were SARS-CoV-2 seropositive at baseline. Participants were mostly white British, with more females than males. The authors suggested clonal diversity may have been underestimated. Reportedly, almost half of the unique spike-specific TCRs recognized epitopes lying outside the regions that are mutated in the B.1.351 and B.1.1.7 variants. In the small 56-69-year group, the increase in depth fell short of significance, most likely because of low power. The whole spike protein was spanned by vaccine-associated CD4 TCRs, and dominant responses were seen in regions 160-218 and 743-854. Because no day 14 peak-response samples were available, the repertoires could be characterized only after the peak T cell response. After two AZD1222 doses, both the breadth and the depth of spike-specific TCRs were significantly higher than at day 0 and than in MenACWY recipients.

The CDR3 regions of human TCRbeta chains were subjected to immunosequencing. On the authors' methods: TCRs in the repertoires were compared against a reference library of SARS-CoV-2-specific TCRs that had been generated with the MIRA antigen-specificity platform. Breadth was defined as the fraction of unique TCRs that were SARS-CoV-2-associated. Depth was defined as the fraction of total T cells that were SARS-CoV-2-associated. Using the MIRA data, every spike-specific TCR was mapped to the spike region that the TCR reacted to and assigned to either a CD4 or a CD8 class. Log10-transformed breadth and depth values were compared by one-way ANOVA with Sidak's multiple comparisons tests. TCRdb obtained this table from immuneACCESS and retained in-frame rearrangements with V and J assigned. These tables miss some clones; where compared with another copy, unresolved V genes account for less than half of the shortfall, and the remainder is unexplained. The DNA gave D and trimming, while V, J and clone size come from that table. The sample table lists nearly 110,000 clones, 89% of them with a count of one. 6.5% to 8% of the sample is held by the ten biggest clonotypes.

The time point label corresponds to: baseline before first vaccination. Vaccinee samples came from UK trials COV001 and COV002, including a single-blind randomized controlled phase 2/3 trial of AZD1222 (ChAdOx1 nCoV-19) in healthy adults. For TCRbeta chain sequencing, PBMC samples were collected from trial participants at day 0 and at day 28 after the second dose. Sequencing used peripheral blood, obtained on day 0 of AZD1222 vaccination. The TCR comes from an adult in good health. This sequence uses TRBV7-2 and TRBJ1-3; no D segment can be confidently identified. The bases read TGTGCCAGCAGCTTACAGCCGGCTTCCTCTGGAAACACCATATATTTT. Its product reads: CASSLQPASSGNTIYF.